The 22 T cell receptor beta chains presented below share a single source sample, sequenced in a study of human T cells and chemical hapten exposure. TCRdb reanalysed the RACE reads using MiXCR and keeps one entry per CDR3 protein. The sample lists approximately 350,000 distinct CDR3 sequences, roughly 6.9% occurring once. Sample time point: patch test 1, 2 weeks after DPC sensitization. Treatment noted: therapeutic diphenylcyclopropenone sensitization with weekly scalp DPC. The sequences come from whole blood, collected in connection with sensitization to the hapten diphenylcyclopropenone (DPC). The receptors derive from a woman between 18 and 29 years old with alopecia areata. Some clones in this sample may be carry-over from other donors' samples.

The table lists this clonotype with many counts. V and J are TRBV6-2 or TRBV6-3 and TRBJ2-4, with D unresolved. V was shortened by 3 bases and J by 5 bases, with 8 bases between the two germline ends. Germline V gives CDR1 MNHEY, CDR2 SVGEGT. The CDR3 covers 13 residues. CDR3: CASSYTLQNIQYF. The CDR3 nucleotides are TGTGCCAGCAGTTATACGCTCCAAAACATTCAGTACTTC.

This clonotype was counted a few times. The chain has TRBV2 and TRBJ1-4; D may be TRBD1 (6 bases). The V end lost 4 bases, the J end lost 0 bases, and 9 bases lay between the germline ends. This CDR3 spans 15 amino acids. CDR1 and CDR2 from the germline V gene are SNHLY and FYNNEI. CDR3 nucleotide sequence: TGTGCCAGCAGTGGCAACAGGGCAACTAATGAAAAACTGTTTTTT. Its translation is CASSGNRATNEKLFF.

This clonotype was counted only a few times. The CDR3: CASSLAGGLAPQYF. The CDR3 DNA is TGTGCCAGCAGCTTAGCGGGGGGACTAGCGCCGCAGTATTTT. This chain joins TRBV7-9 and TRBJ2-3, with 10 bases matching TRBD2. This CDR3 is built from 14 residues. CDR1 and CDR2 from the germline V gene are SEHNR and FQNEAQ (reference sequence). The V gene end was trimmed by 0 bases and the J gene end by 10 bases; junction bases not matched to a gene: 4.

This clonotype was recorded many times. This chain connects TRBV9 to TRBJ1-1, with a weak D call TRBD1 (5 bases). The germline V and J ends were trimmed by 4 bases and 5 bases, with 18 bases remaining between them. CDR3 length equals 15 residues. Germline CDR1 reads SGDLS; CDR2 reads YYNGEE. CDR3 region: CASSPARGAVTEAFF. Here the CDR3 DNA reads TGTGCCAGCAGCCCCGCCCGGGGCGCCGTTACTGAAGCTTTCTTT.

This chain joins TRBV28 and TRBJ2-7; D may match TRBD1 or TRBD2 (5 bases each). Trimming left V 5 bases short and J 7 bases short, with 12 bases between. The CDR3 consists of 12 residues. CDR1 and CDR2 from the germline V gene are MDHEN and SYDVKM. CDR3 DNA: TGTGCCAGCAGTCAGGGACCCTGGGAGCAGTACTTC. The encoded protein is CASSQGPWEQYF.

The rearrangement joins TRBV24-1 to TRBJ2-2; D may be TRBD1 or TRBD2 (5 bases each). The germline V and J ends were trimmed by 4 bases and 0 bases, with 11 bases remaining between them. The germline CDR1 and CDR2 sequences are KGHDR and SFDVKD. The length of the CDR3 is 16 residues. CDR3 in DNA: TGTGCCACCAGTGAAACGGGACGTGCGAACACCGGGGAGCTGTTTTTT. This codes for CATSETGRANTGELFF.

This clonotype was observed at least ten times. J is TRBJ2-3 and V is TRBV18, with TRBD2 identical over 8 bases. After removal of 3 bases from V and 2 bases from J, the junction contained 7 bases not matched to a gene. The germline gives CDR1 KGHSH, CDR2 LQKENI. CDR3 length: 16 amino acids. The CDR3 DNA reads TGTGCCAGCTCACCGTTAGCGGGACCCCTCACAGATACGCAGTATTTT. It is translated as CASSPLAGPLTDTQYF.

The chain couples TRBV19 to TRBJ2-5, with D possibly matching TRBD1 (6 bases). Germline V lookup: CDR1 LNHDA, CDR2 SQIVND (reference sequence). The CDR3 has 16 amino acids. The V and J ends lost 0 bases and 5 bases respectively, with 16 bases between them. The CDR3 bases are TGTGCCAGTAGTATAGACCCGGGACATTTCCCCGAGACCCAGTACTTC. This sequence encodes CASSIDPGHFPETQYF.

The genes are TRBV7-9 and TRBJ2-2; weak D call: TRBD1 (5 bases). The CDR3 sequence is 17 residues long. Germline V gene sequence: CDR1 SEHNR, CDR2 FQNEAQ (reference sequence). V lost 5 bases, J lost 2 bases, and 18 bases lay in between. This chain's CDR3 is CASSRLGVRSNTGELFF. The CDR3 DNA is TGTGCCAGCAGCCGTTTAGGGGTGCGGAGTAACACCGGGGAGCTGTTTTTT.

This chain links TRBV29-1 with TRBJ2-5; D uncertain. CDR3 length equals 12 residues. Germline loops: CDR1 SQVTM, CDR2 ANQGSEA. With 3 bases removed from V and 2 bases from J, the gap between germline ends came to 7 bases. Written as DNA, the CDR3 is TGCAGCGTTGACAGATCTCAAGAGACCCAGTACTTC. Protein product: CSVDRSQETQYF.

This clonotype was picked up many times. The genes are TRBV7-9 and TRBJ2-7; D unclear. Germline-derived CDR1 and CDR2 are SEHNR and FQNEAQ (reference sequence). This CDR3 contains 10 residues. V gave up 5 bases and J gave up 6 bases, with 5 bases separating them. CDR3 amino acids: CASSGPEQYF. CDR3 nucleotide sequence: TGTGCCAGCAGCGGACCCGAGCAGTACTTC.

This clonotype was observed many times. The chain has TRBV28 and TRBJ2-7, with D perhaps assigned TRBD1 or TRBD2 (5 bases each). V was pared by 6 bases and J by 4 bases, with 10 bases between. This CDR3 is built from 12 residues. CDR1 and CDR2 (germline): MDHEN, SYDVKM. CDR3 region: CASRRDGYEQYF. The CDR3 DNA follows: TGTGCCAGCAGGAGGGACGGGTACGAGCAGTACTTC.

This clonotype turned up a few times. The V gene is TRBV7-2, the J gene TRBJ1-4; no definite D call. The CDR3 is made up of 13 amino acids. Germline CDR1 and CDR2: SGHTA and FQGNSA. The V end lost 5 bases, the J end lost 6 bases, and 10 bases lay between the germline ends. The CDR3 protein is CASSPGLDEKLFF. Here the CDR3 DNA reads TGTGCCAGCAGCCCAGGACTGGATGAAAAACTGTTTTTT.

This clonotype was found many times. The chain carries TRBV2 and TRBJ1-2; D possibly corresponds to TRBD1 (5 bases). Germline CDR1 reads SNHLY; CDR2 reads FYNNEI. Trimming removed 6 bases at V and 4 bases at J, with 12 bases between. CDR3 size: 13 residues. This CDR3 is CASREGLRYGYTF. The CDR3 DNA reads TGTGCCAGCAGAGAGGGACTCCGCTATGGCTACACCTTC.

This clonotype was seen a few times. The chain is built from TRBV6-5 and TRBJ1-5; D possibly corresponds to TRBD1 (5 bases). The ends were cut back, 9 bases at V and 2 bases at J, with 20 bases in the middle. This CDR3 is built from 16 residues. Germline CDR1 MNHEY, CDR2 SVGAGI. The CDR3 DNA reads as TGTGCCAGTCTCGCCCCGGGGGTATCGGGCAATCAGCCCCAGCATTTT. It codes for CASLAPGVSGNQPQHF.

This clonotype came up many times. The rearrangement links TRBV10-3 to TRBJ2-2; D perhaps matches TRBD2 (5 bases). V was pared by 6 bases and J by 4 bases, with 15 bases between. There are 15 residues in the CDR3. CDR1 is ENHRY, CDR2 SYGVKD, per germline. DNA for the CDR3: TGTGCCATCAGAGCGGCCCTGGCGGGCACCGGGGAGCTGTTTTTT. Its protein product is CAIRAALAGTGELFF.

This clonotype was observed at least ten times. The genes are TRBV10-3 and TRBJ2-3; TRBD1 aligns across 9 bases. With V trimmed by 2 bases and J by 0 bases, 3 bases remained unmatched. Germline loops: CDR1 ENHRY, CDR2 SYGVKD. The CDR3 has 16 amino acids. This CDR3 reads CAISEKTGGSTDTQYF. The CDR3 DNA reads TGTGCCATCAGTGAGAAGACAGGGGGTAGCACAGATACGCAGTATTTT.

This clonotype was seen only a few times. The CDR3 sequence: CASSATIPGLAGLSSTDTQYF. The CDR3 DNA reads TGTGCCAGCAGCGCCACGATTCCGGGACTAGCGGGGTTGTCTAGCACAGATACGCAGTATTTT. The rearrangement links TRBV9 to TRBJ2-3, with 13 bases identical to TRBD2. V lost 3 bases, J lost 0 bases, and 16 bases stayed unmatched. The length of the CDR3 is 21 residues. Germline V gives CDR1 SGDLS, CDR2 YYNGEE.

This clonotype has more than one count but fewer than ten. V and J are TRBV19 and TRBJ2-1; D might be TRBD1 (7 bases). The CDR3 is 16 residues long. Germline lookup yields CDR1 LNHDA and CDR2 SQIVND (reference sequence). Trimming took 4 bases from V and 3 from J, leaving 16 bases between them. CDR3 sequence: CASSTKNRGLYNEQFF. The CDR3 coding sequence is TGTGCCAGTAGTACTAAAAACAGGGGACTCTACAATGAGCAGTTCTTC.

The chain is built from TRBV7-2 and TRBJ1-3, with TRBD1 identical over 7 bases. Per the germline V gene, CDR1 is SGHTA and CDR2 is FQGNSA. The CDR3 has 15 residues. The V and J ends lost 1 base and 3 bases, in that order; junction bases with no gene match: 3. The CDR3 DNA sequence: TGTGCCAGCAGCTTAGAAGGACAGGTTGGAAACACCATATATTTT. It is translated as CASSLEGQVGNTIYF.

This clonotype was detected only a few times. The V and J genes are TRBV10-3 and TRBJ1-4; D perhaps matches TRBD1 (5 bases). Trimming left V 6 bases short and J 5 bases short, with 16 bases between. The CDR3 loop spans 15 amino acids. Germline-derived CDR1 and CDR2 are ENHRY and SYGVKD. The CDR3 here is CAISPSPSGNEKLFF. CDR3 DNA sequence: TGTGCCATCAGCCCAAGTCCCTCAGGGAATGAAAAACTGTTTTTT.

At least ten counts were recorded for this clonotype. This chain connects TRBV13 to TRBJ1-1, with TRBD1 matching 7 bases. With 4 bases clipped from V and 0 bases from J, the junction kept 11 bases outside the gene matches. The germline V gene has CDR1 PRHDT and CDR2 FYEKMQ (reference sequence). CDR3 size: 17 residues. The CDR3 sequence is CASSSWDRDPMNTEAFF. DNA for the CDR3: TGTGCCAGCAGCTCCTGGGACAGAGACCCTATGAACACTGAAGCTTTCTTT. Variable domain in full (rest from reference TRBV13 and TRBJ1-1): AAGVIQSPRHLIKEKRETATLKCYPIPRHDTVYWYQQGPGQDPQFLISFYEKMQSDKGSIPDRFSAQQFSDYHSELNMSSLELGDSALYFCASSSWDRDPMNTEAFFGQGTRLTVV.